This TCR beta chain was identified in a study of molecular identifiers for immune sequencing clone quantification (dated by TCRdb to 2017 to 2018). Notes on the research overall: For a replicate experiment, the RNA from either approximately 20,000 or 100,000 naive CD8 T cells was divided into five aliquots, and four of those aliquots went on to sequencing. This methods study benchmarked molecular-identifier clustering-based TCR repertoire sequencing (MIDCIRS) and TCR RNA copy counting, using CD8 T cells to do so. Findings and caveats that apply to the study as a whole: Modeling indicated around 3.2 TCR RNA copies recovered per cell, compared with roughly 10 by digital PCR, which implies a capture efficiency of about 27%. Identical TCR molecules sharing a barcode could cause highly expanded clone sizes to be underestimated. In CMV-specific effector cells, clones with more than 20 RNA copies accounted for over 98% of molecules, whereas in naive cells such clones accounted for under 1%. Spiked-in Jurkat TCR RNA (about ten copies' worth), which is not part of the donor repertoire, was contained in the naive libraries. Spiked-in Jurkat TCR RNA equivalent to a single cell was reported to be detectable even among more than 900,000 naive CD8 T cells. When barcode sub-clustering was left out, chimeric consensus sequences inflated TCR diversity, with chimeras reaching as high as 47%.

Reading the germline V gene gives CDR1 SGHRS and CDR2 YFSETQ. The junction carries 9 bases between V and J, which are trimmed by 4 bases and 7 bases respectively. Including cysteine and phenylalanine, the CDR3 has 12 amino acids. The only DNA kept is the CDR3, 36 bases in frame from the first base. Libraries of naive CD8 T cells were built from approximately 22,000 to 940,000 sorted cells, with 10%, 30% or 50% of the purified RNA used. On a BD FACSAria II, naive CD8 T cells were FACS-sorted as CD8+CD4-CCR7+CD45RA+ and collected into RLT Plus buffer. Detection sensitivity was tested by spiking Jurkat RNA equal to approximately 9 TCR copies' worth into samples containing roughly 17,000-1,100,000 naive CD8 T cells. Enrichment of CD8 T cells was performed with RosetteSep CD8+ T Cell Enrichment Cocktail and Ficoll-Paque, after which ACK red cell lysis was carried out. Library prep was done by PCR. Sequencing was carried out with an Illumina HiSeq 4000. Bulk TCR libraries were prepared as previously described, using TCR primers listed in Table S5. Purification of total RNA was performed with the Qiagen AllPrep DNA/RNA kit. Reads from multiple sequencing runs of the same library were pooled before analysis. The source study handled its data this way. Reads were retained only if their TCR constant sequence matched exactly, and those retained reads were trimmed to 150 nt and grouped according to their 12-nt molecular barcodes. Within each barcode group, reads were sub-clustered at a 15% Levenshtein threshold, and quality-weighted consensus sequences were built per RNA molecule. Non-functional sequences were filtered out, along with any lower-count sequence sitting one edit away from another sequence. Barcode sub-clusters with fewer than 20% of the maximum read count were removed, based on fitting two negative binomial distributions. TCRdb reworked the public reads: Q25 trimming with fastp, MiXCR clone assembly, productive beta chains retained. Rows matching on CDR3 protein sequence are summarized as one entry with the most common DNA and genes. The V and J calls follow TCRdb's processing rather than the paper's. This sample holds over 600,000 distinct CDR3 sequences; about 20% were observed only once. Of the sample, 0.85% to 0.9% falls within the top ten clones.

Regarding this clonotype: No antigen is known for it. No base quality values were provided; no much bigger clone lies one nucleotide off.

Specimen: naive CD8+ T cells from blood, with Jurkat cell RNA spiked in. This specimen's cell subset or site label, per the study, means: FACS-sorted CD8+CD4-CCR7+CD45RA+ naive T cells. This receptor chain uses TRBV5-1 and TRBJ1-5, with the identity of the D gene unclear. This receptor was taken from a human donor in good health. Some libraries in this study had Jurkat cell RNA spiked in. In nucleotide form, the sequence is TGCGCCAGCAGCCCCCTTTGGCAGCCCCAGCATTTT. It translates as CASSPLWQPQHF.